This TCR beta chain was captured in a study of T cell responses to AZD1222 COVID-19 vaccine. Findings and limits, study-wide: Spike-spanning, vaccine-associated CD4 TCRs were dominant at 160-218 and 743-854. A reported finding is that nearly half of spike-specific TCRs target unmutated variant regions. It should be noted that donors were predominantly white British and more often female, and clonal diversity was possibly underestimated.

Trimming pared 3 bases from V and 1 base from J, leaving 9 bases between. The CDR3 consists of 14 residues. Germline V gives CDR1 LNHDA, CDR2 SQIVND (reference sequence). Combined were second doses at about 4 or about 12 weeks. The table came from immunoSEQ multiplex PCR; TCRdb's copy has only in-frame clones and leaves some out. The sample records around 120,000 clones, 88% being singletons. Concerning this clone itself: Its cognate antigen is unknown.

The sequence derives from an adult who received the AZD1222 COVID-19 vaccine. Sequencing was performed on peripheral blood, taken 28 days after the second AZD1222 dose. The genes are TRBV19 and TRBJ1-1; D gene unclear. CDR3 region: CASSISHSNTEAFF. The CDR3 bases are TGTGCCAGTAGTATTAGTCATTCGAACACTGAAGCTTTCTTT. Variable domain in full (rest from reference TRBV19 and TRBJ1-1): DGGITQSPKYLFRKEGQNVTLSCEQNLNHDAMYWYRQDPGQGLRLIYYSQIVNDFQKGDIAEGYSVSREKKESFPLTVTSAQKNPTAFYLCASSISHSNTEAFFGQGTRLTVV.